A few counts support the clone carrying this T cell receptor (beta chain). TCRdb re-analysed the 5' RACE reads in MiXCR, keeping a single row per CDR3 protein. The table records around 180,000 distinct CDR3 sequences, approximately 17% of them present only once. The sample is drawn from a study of T-cell memory formation after mild COVID-19. The CDR3 length is 13 residues. Germline CDR1 is DFQATT and CDR2 is SNEGSKA (reference sequence). Between the trimmed V and J ends, which lost 3 bases and 8 bases, there was a span of 15 bases. The sequenced sample consisted of PBMCs or a T cell subset sorted from them (not recorded which). This clonotype was obtained from a man between 18 and 35 years old who had mild COVID-19 (a few samples of this study predate the infection). Cell type and time point are not known. The V gene is TRBV20-1, the J gene TRBJ2-3; no firm D call. The CDR3 sequence is CSASERAVSTQYF. The CDR3, as DNA: TGCAGTGCTAGTGAAAGAGCAGTCTCTACGCAGTATTTT.